This T cell receptor (beta chain) was sequenced in a study of vaccination and CD4 T cells after COVID-19. Looking at the study overall: Sampling post-COVID took place a median around 100 days after diagnosis (range 35 to 161). From HCoV-229E, HCoV-OC43, HCoV-NL63 and SARS-CoV-2, overlapping spike peptides were used to stimulate the cells. Study-wide points: Median SARS-CoV-2-reactive clonotype numbers rose nonsignificantly, roughly 20 to 40.

Treatment specified: approximately 11-day PBMC culture with coronavirus spike peptide pools or control peptides (ViraFEST assay). Under the ViraFEST approach, antigen-specific T cells were expanded with peptide pools and TCRs subsequently sequenced. Trimming stripped 0 bases from V and 5 bases from J, with 13 bases between. This CDR3 region has 15 residues. Looked up from germline, CDR1 is DFQATT and CDR2 is SNEGSKA (reference sequence). Concerning this clonotype itself: Its matching antigen is unknown.

Cultured CD4+ T-cell DNA underwent Oncomine TCR Beta short-read sequencing. TCRdb used MiXCR to reprocess the PCR reads, holding one entry per CDR3 protein. This sample has more than 12,000 distinct CDR3 sequences, with roughly a third found just once. V and J are TRBV20-1 and TRBJ2-2; TRBD2 is a possible D gene (6 bases). The receptor was isolated from a human donor with COVID-19. What was sequenced was cultured CD4+ T cells from blood. The CDR3 DNA sequence: TGCAGTGCTAGAGACGCCAAGGCGGGAACCGGGGAGCTGTTTTTT. Translated, it gives CSARDAKAGTGELFF.